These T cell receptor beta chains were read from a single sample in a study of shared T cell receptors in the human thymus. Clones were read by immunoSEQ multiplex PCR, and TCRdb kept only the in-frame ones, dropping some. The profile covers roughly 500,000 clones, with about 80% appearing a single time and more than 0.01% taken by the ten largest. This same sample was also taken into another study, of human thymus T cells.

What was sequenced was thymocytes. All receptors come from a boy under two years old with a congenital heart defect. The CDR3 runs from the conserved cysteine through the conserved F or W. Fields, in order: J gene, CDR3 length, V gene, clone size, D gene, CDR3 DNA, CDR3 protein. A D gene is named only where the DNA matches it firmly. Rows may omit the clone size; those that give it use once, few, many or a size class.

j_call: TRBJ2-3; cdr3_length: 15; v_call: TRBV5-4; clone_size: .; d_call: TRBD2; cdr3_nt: TGTGCCAGCAGGGCTAGCGGGACTAGCACAGATACGCAGTATTTT; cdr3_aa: CASRASGTSTDTQYF
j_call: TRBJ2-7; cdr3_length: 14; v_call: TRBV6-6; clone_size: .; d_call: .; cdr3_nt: TGTGCCAGCAGTTACTCCCTCGGCTCCTACGAGCAGTACTTC; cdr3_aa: CASSYSLGSYEQYF
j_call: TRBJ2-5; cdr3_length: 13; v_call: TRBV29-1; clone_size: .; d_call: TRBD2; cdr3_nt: TGCGGTCTCGGGGGGTCGGTGGGCGAGACCCAGTACTTC; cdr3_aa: CGLGGSVGETQYF
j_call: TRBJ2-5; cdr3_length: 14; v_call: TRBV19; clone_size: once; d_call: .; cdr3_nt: TGTGCCAGTAGTGACAGGCAGCCGGAAGAGACCCAGTACTTC; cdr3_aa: CASSDRQPEETQYF
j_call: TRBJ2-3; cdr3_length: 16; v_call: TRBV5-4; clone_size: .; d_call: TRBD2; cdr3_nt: TGTGCCAGCGGAAAAATTAGCGGGAGGAAGACAGATACGCAGTATTTT; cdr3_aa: CASGKISGRKTDTQYF
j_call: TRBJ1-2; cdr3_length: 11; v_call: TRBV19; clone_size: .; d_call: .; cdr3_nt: TGTGCCAGTAGTACCAGTTACGGCTACACCTTC; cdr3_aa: CASSTSYGYTF
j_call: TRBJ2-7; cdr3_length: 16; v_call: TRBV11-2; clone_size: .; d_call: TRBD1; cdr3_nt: TGTGCCAGCAGCCCCAGCGTGGGACAGGGGACCTACGAGCAGTACTTC; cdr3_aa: CASSPSVGQGTYEQYF
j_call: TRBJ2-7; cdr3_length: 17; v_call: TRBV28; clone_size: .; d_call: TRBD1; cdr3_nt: TGTGCCAGCAGTTTATCCCCTCCTGGACAGGGGTCCTACGAGCAGTACTTC; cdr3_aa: CASSLSPPGQGSYEQYF
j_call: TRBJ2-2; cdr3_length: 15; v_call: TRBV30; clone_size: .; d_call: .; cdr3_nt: TGTGCCTGGAATGGTATGAGAGTATACACCGGGGAGCTGTTTTTT; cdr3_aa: CAWNGMRVYTGELFF
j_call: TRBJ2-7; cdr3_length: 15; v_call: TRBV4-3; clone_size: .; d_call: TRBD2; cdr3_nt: TGCGCCAGCAGCCAAGGTTTGACTAGCAGCAGCGAGCAGTACTTC; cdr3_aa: CASSQGLTSSSEQYF
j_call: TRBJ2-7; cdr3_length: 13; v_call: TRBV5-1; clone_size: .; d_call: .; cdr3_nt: TGCGCCAGCAGCTTGGTTTTCGCCTACGAGCAGTACTTC; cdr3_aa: CASSLVFAYEQYF
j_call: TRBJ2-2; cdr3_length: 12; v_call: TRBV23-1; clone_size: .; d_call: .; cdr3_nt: TGCGCCAGCAGCCAGGTTCCCGGGGAGCTGTTTTTT; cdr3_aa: CASSQVPGELFF
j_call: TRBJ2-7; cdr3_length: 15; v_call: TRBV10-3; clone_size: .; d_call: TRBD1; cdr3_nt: TGTGCCATCAGTGACCGACAGGGGGCGTCCTACGAGCAGTACTTC; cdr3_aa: CAISDRQGASYEQYF
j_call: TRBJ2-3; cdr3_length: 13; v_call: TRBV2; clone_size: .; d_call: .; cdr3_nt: TGTGCCAGCCAGAGGGAATCCCCAGATACGCAGTATTTT; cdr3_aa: CASQRESPDTQYF
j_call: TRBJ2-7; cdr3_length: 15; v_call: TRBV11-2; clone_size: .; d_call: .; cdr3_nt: TGTGCCAGCAGCCCTACGGCGGGATTGGCCAGCGAGCAGTACTTC; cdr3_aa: CASSPTAGLASEQYF
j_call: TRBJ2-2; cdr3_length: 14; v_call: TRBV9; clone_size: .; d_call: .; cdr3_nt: TGTGCCAGCAGCACTCTCAAGTCCCCCGGGGAGCTGTTTTTT; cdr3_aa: CASSTLKSPGELFF
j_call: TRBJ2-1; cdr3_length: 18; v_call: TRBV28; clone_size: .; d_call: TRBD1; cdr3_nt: TGTGCCAGCAGTCCCTCCACCAAGACAGGGGGTCAATTGGGTGAGCAGTTCTTC; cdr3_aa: CASSPSTKTGGQLGEQFF
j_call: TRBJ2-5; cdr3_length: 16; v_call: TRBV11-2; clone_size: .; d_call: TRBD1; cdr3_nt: TGTGCCAGCAGCTCATGGGGCAGGACAGGGAGGGAGACCCAGTACTTC; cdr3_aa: CASSSWGRTGRETQYF
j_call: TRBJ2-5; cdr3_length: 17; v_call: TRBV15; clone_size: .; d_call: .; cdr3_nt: TGTGCCACCAGCAGAGTTACGCCCGCTAGCGCCCAAGAGACCCAGTACTTC; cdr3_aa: CATSRVTPASAQETQYF
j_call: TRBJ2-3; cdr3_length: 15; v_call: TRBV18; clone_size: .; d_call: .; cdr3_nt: TGTGCCAGCTCACCACCGGACAGTAGCACAGATACGCAGTATTTT; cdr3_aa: CASSPPDSSTDTQYF
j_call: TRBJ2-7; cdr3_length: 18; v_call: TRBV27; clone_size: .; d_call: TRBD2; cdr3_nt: TGTGCCAGCAGGGGGAAGGGACTAGCGGGAAGATCTGGCTACGAGCAGTACTTC; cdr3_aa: CASRGKGLAGRSGYEQYF
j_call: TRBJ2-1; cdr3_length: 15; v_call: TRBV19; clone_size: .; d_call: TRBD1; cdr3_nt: TGTGCCAGTAGTATAGCAGGGGGTGTGGGCAATGAGCAGTTCTTC; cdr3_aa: CASSIAGGVGNEQFF
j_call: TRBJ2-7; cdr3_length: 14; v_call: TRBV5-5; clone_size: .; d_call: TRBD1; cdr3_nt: TGTGCCAGCAGCAACCGGGACAGGGGAAACGAGCAGTACTTC; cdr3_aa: CASSNRDRGNEQYF
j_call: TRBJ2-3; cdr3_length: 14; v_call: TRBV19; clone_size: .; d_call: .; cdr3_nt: TGTGCCAGCGGCTTTACGGGTAAGGCAGATACGCAGTATTTT; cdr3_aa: CASGFTGKADTQYF